This TCR beta chain was captured in a study of cytomegalovirus exposure and HLA in healthy donors. PCR amplification relied on 60 Vbeta primers (plus 13 Jbeta primers). Some clones are missing from TCRdb's copy, which holds only in-frame ones; the method was immunoSEQ multiplex PCR. The sample contains approximately 110,000 clones, 70% to 80% of which appear only once. This CDR3 is built from 12 residues. The trim removed 4 bases at V and 8 bases at J, leaving 5 bases unmatched. CDR1 and CDR2 (germline): SQVTM, ANQGSEA. Input material: PBMCs. The V gene is TRBV29-1, the J gene TRBJ1-2, with 9 bases matching TRBD1. This receptor was identified in a woman in her thirties or forties in good health and CMV-seropositive. The CDR3 reads CSVGGTGYGYTF. CDR3 coding DNA: TGCAGCGTTGGAGGGACAGGGTACGGCTACACCTTC.